This passage covers 18 T cell receptor beta chains from one sample sequenced in a study of neurological immune-mediated disorders. From the 5' RACE reads, TCRdb called clonotypes with MiXCR, one entry per CDR3 protein. This sample has approximately 77,000 distinct CDR3 sequences, with about 9.5% found just once. The sample taken for sequencing was PBMCs. Receptors originate from a man in his forties or fifties in good health.

This clonotype occurred many times. The genes are TRBV28 and TRBJ1-5; maybe TRBD1 (5 bases). This CDR3 region has 16 residues. Germline V gives CDR1 MDHEN, CDR2 SYDVKM. V dropped 1 base and J dropped 4 bases, with 14 bases sitting between them. The CDR3 here is CASSLSEGTGNQPQHF. The DNA for the CDR3 is TGTGCCAGCAGTTTATCTGAAGGGACGGGGAATCAGCCCCAGCATTTT.

This clonotype occurred many times. The genes are TRBV15 and TRBJ2-7; TRBD1 matches 7 bases. This CDR3 contains 14 residues. J lost 2 bases, V lost 5 bases, and 6 bases had no gene match. The germline gives CDR1 LNHNV, CDR2 YYDKDF (reference sequence). The chain's CDR3 is CATSPRQGTYEQYF. In DNA, the CDR3 is TGTGCCACCAGCCCCCGACAGGGTACCTACGAGCAGTACTTC.

Ten or more counts support this clonotype. The genes are TRBV5-1 and TRBJ2-1, with 8 bases identical to TRBD2. The junction had 6 bases not matched to a gene; V was cut back by 5 bases and J by 5 bases. The germline V gene encodes CDR1 SGHRS and CDR2 YFSETQ. CDR3 length: 14 residues. The CDR3 region is CASRGLEPHNEQFF. The CDR3 DNA follows: TGCGCCAGCAGGGGACTAGAGCCCCACAATGAGCAGTTCTTC.

This clonotype was recorded at least ten times. The rearrangement uses TRBV10-3 and TRBJ2-2, with TRBD1 as a possible D gene (8 bases). Per germline, CDR1 ENHRY and CDR2 SYGVKD. This CDR3 spans 15 amino acids. Trimming left V 5 bases short and J 7 bases short, with 17 bases between. The CDR3, as DNA: TGTGCCATCAGTTCGGACAGGGAGGGCAGCGGGGAGCTGTTTTTT. Protein sequence: CAISSDREGSGELFF.

In its sample, this clonotype was seen many times. V usage is TRBV7-2 and J usage is TRBJ1-1; tentatively, D is TRBD1 (6 bases). Germline values: CDR1 SGHTA, CDR2 FQGNSA. The CDR3 totals 16 residues. The V end was cut by 2 bases, the J end by 8 bases, with 21 bases between. CDR3 nucleotides: TGTGCCAGCAGCTTACCGAAAGGAGGGGGTGGTGTGGAAGCTTTCTTT. This encodes CASSLPKGGGGVEAFF.

This clonotype came up many times. The gene calls are TRBV28 and TRBJ1-4, with a weak D call TRBD1 (6 bases). This CDR3 has 16 amino acids. V lost 2 bases and J 7 bases, leaving 17 bases between the germline ends. Germline values: CDR1 MDHEN, CDR2 SYDVKM. The CDR3 protein is CASSLGGARRTEKLFF. The DNA of the CDR3 is TGTGCCAGCAGTTTAGGGGGGGCGCGGCGAACTGAAAAACTGTTTTTT.

This clonotype was counted ten times or more. The genes are TRBV20-1 and TRBJ1-2; D might be TRBD1 (5 bases). The germline gives CDR1 DFQATT, CDR2 SNEGSKA (reference sequence). Trimming removed 6 bases at V and 1 base at J, with 12 bases between. This CDR3 comprises 13 residues. The DNA for the CDR3 is TGCAGTGCAGAGGACGGACATAACTATGGCTACACCTTC. Translated, it gives CSAEDGHNYGYTF.

A few counts support this clonotype. The chain carries TRBV30 and TRBJ2-2; D call uncertain. The CDR3 spans 14 residues. The V gene's germline CDR1 is GTSNPN and CDR2 SVGIG (reference sequence). V lost 4 bases to trimming and J lost 0 bases, with 9 bases between them. Here the CDR3 DNA reads TGTGCCTGGACCGACGCCTCGAACACCGGGGAGCTGTTTTTT. As protein: CAWTDASNTGELFF.

This clonotype was counted ten times or more. The chain carries TRBV14 and TRBJ1-1; possibly TRBD1 for D (6 bases). The V gene lost 4 bases and the J gene lost 11 bases, with 11 bases spanning the gap. The CDR3 covers 11 residues. Germline V gives CDR1 SGHDN, CDR2 FVKESK. The CDR3 DNA reads as TGTGCCAGCAGCCGCGCGGGGGCTGCTTTCTTT. It codes for CASSRAGAAFF.

On this clonotype: A much more abundant neighbour one base away suggests this may be a read error. The chain recombines TRBV6-2 or TRBV6-3 with TRBJ2-7; 7 bases agree with TRBD2. The CDR3 is made up of 15 amino acids. CDR1 is MNHEY and CDR2 is SVGEGT in the germline V gene. The CDR3 loop reads CASRKEGGGSYEQHF. Here the CDR3 DNA reads TGTGCCAGCAGAAAAGAAGGTGGCGGGAGCTACGAGCAGCACTTC.

There are many counts of this clonotype. V and J are TRBV28 and TRBJ2-6, with TRBD1 matching 10 bases. Per the germline V gene, CDR1 is MDHEN and CDR2 is SYDVKM. The CDR3 spans 18 residues. V lost 6 bases, J lost 3 bases, and 11 bases stayed unmatched. CDR3 coding DNA: TGTGCCAGCAGCCTGACAGGGGGCGTTGTAGTTGGGGCCAACGTCCTGACTTTC. Protein: CASSLTGGVVVGANVLTF. The full variable domain, with the rest looked up from reference TRBV28 and TRBJ2-6, is DVKVTQSSRYLVKRTGEKVFLECVQDMDHENMFWYRQDPGLGLRLIYFSYDVKMKEKGDIPEGYSVSREKKERFSLILESASTNQTSMYLCASSLTGGVVVGANVLTFGAGSRLTVL.

In its sample, this clonotype was seen a few times. This sequence joins TRBV5-1 and TRBJ2-2; weak D call: TRBD2 (10 bases). In germline, CDR1 is SGHRS, CDR2 YFSETQ. The CDR3 is 15 amino acids. Trimming cost V 1 base and J 8 bases, with 15 bases left between them. The CDR3 DNA follows: TGCGCCAGCAGCTTGACTAGCGGGACAGGGGGGGAGCTGTTTTTT. Protein product: CASSLTSGTGGELFF.

This clonotype came up many times. An end of the junction differs from the germline gene, which may be a read error. This chain links TRBV7-8 with TRBJ2-7; D perhaps matches TRBD1 (5 bases). Looked up from germline, CDR1 is SGHVS and CDR2 is FQNEAQ. The CDR3 is 11 residues long. The CDR3 DNA reads TGTGCCAGCAGCTTAGCGTCAGGACAACAATTC. Protein product: CASSLASGQQF.

This clonotype was recorded at least ten times. The chain carries TRBV12-3 or TRBV12-4 and TRBJ1-2; no clear D. This CDR3 region has 14 residues. Trimming removed 6 bases from V and 4 bases from J, with 15 bases in between. CDR3 region: CASSPRHKSYGYTF. The CDR3 DNA reads TGTGCCAGCAGCCCCCGACACAAGAGCTATGGCTACACCTTC.

This clonotype is a singleton in its sample. At one end, the junction sequence differs from germline, possibly due to a read error. J is TRBJ2-7 and V is TRBV5-1; maybe TRBD1 (6 bases). Germline V lookup: CDR1 SGHRS, CDR2 YFSETQ. The CDR3 spans 15 residues. The CDR3 region has the DNA TGCGCCACCCGTAGAGACAGGACCCCTCACTACGATCAGTACTTC. It codes for CATRRDRTPHYDQYF.

There are many counts of this clonotype. V gene TRBV29-1 combines with J gene TRBJ2-3; D is uncertain. The CDR3 runs to 13 residues. The V and J ends lost 3 bases and 4 bases respectively, with 11 bases between them. Germline V gene data show CDR1 as SQVTM and CDR2 as ANQGSEA. The CDR3 reads CSVERLGADTQYF. The CDR3 DNA sequence: TGCAGCGTTGAGAGACTCGGAGCAGATACGCAGTATTTT.

Concerning this clonotype: The CDR3 end shows no conserved phenylalanine or tryptophan, and so a read error is likely. The V gene is TRBV7-2, the J gene TRBJ2-4; no clear D. V was clipped by 5 bases and J by 0 bases, with 11 bases between them. The germline V gene encodes CDR1 SGHTA and CDR2 FQGNSA. The CDR3 length is 15 residues. The CDR3 spells CASSLGWQAKNIQYY. For the CDR3, the DNA is TGTGCCAGCAGCCTTGGTTGGCAAGCCAAAAACATTCAGTACTAC.

This clonotype was detected ten times or more. The chain combines TRBV5-1 with TRBJ2-5, with a possible D match to TRBD2 (6 bases). There are 14 residues in the CDR3. V was pared by 3 bases and J by 2 bases, with 11 bases between. Germline V CDR1 and CDR2: SGHRS, YFSETQ. The CDR3 loop is CASSYPGGQETQYF. The CDR3, as DNA: TGCGCCAGCAGCTACCCTGGGGGGCAAGAGACCCAGTACTTC.